The 5 T cell receptor beta chains below come from one sample, sequenced in a study of cytomegalovirus exposure and HLA in healthy donors (dated by TCRdb to 2017 to 2019). The library was built by means of the immunoSEQ multiplex PCR assay. A mixture of 60 forward primers for TCR Vbeta segments and 13 reverse primers for TCR Jbeta segments was used in the multiplex PCR. Held by TCRdb, this immuneACCESS table contains in-frame sequences only and omits some clones. Under half of the omission traces to an unresolved V gene where checked; the cause of the rest is unknown. The sample profile shows 180,000 or so clones; 75% to 90% of them were found once. Around 1.4% of the sample is held by the ten biggest clonotypes. The sequenced material came from PBMCs. These receptors all come from a girl between 10 and 17 years old in good health and CMV-seropositive.

The genes are TRBV27 and TRBJ2-5, with unresolved D. Germline-derived CDR1 and CDR2 are MNHEY and SMNVEV (reference sequence). Trimming left V 3 bases short and J 5 bases short, with 10 bases between. The CDR3 has 13 amino acids. The CDR3, as DNA: TGTGCCAGCAGTTTTCGGAGAGCGGAGACCCAGTACTTC. It codes for CASSFRRAETQYF.

V is TRBV5-4 and J is TRBJ2-3; D ambiguous. V was clipped by 0 bases and J by 7 bases, with 6 bases between them. The germline CDR1 and CDR2 sequences are SGHNT and YYREEE (reference sequence). This CDR3 region has 12 residues. The CDR3 sequence: CASSLDQNTQYF. CDR3 in DNA: TGTGCCAGCAGCTTGGATCAGAATACGCAGTATTTT.

The CDR3 DNA reads as TGTGCCAGTAGTATAAGACAGGGCGCCAATCAGCCCCAGCATTTT. Translation: CASSIRQGANQPQHF. J is TRBJ1-5 and V is TRBV19; 7 positions match TRBD1. There are 15 residues in the CDR3. V was clipped by 2 bases and J by 3 bases; unmatched bases: 4. Germline V lookup: CDR1 LNHDA, CDR2 SQIVND (reference sequence).

Of note for this clone: The junction departs from the called germline gene at one end, perhaps through a read error. V gene TRBV7-7 combines with J gene TRBJ2-3; 7 positions agree with TRBD2. CDR1 and CDR2 (germline): SSHAT, FNYEAQ (reference sequence). CDR3 size: 16 residues. In DNA, the CDR3 is TGTGCTAGCAGCTTAGCGTTGCTCGGGAGGAGGCATACGCAGTATTTT. Protein product: CASSLALLGRRHTQYF.

V gene TRBV10-1 combines with J gene TRBJ2-7; tentative D call: TRBD2 (6 bases). Germline CDR1 WNHNN, CDR2 SYGVQD (reference sequence). The CDR3 consists of 16 residues. Trimming cost V 0 bases and J 2 bases, with 14 bases left between them. DNA for the CDR3: TGCGCCAGCAGTGAGTCAGCCGGGACTGGGGCCTACGAGCAGTACTTC. The encoded protein is CASSESAGTGAYEQYF.